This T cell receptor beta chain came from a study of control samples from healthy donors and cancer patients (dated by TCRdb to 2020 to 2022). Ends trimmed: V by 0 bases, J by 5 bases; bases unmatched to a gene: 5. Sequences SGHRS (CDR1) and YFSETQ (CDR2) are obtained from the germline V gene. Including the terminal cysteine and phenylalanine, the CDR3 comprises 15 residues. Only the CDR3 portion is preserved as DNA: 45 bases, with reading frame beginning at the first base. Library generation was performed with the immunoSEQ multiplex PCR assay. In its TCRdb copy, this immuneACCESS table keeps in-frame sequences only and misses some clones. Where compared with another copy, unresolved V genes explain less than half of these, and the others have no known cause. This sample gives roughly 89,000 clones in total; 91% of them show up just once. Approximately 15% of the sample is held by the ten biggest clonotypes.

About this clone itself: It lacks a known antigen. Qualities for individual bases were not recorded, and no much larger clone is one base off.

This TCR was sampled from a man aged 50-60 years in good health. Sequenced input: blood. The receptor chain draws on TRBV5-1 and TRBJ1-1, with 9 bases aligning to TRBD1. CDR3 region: CASSLVRTGDTEAFF. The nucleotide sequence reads TGCGCCAGCAGCTTGGTTAGGACAGGGGATACTGAAGCTTTCTTT.